The 19 T cell receptor beta chains listed next were all sequenced from one sample in a study of shared clonotypes between healthy human individuals (dated by TCRdb to about 2020). The library relied on the immunoSEQ multiplex PCR assay. The table was pulled from immuneACCESS by TCRdb, which kept in-frame rearrangements only. Such tables lose some clones; where checked, under half of the loss comes from unresolved V genes, and the rest has no known cause. The sample data list 330,000 or so clones, and approximately 79% of these were observed just once. Of the sample, around a tenth falls within the top ten clones. Sequenced input: memory CD4+ T cells sorted from blood. This sample's cell subset or site label indicates: CD45RA-negative fraction. All receptors come from a man aged 25-40 years in good health.

This clone came up many times. V gene TRBV13 combines with J gene TRBJ2-3, with 7 bases fitting TRBD2. The V gene end was trimmed by 8 bases and the J gene end by 3 bases; junction bases not matched to a gene: 5. The CDR3 length is 13 residues. Germline lookup yields CDR1 PRHDT and CDR2 FYEKMQ (reference sequence). The CDR3 reads CASGRAGTDTQYF. Written as DNA, the CDR3 is TGTGCCAGCGGGAGGGCCGGGACAGATACGCAGTATTTT.

The chain carries TRBV29-1 and TRBJ2-7; 7 positions agree with TRBD1. The V and J ends lost 6 bases and 3 bases, in that order; junction bases with no gene match: 5. Germline V gene lookup returns CDR1 SQVTM and CDR2 ANQGSEA. The CDR3 covers 12 residues. CDR3 amino acids: CSVTGQVYEQYF. The CDR3 DNA reads TGCAGCGTCACAGGACAGGTCTACGAGCAGTACTTC.

This clone was counted many times. The V gene is TRBV6-6, the J gene TRBJ2-7, with D unclear. The CDR3 is 12 amino acids. CDR1 is MNHNY and CDR2 is SVGAGI in the germline V gene (reference sequence). The V end was cut by 2 bases, the J end by 4 bases, with 6 bases between. CDR3 protein: CASSYDVYEQYF. The CDR3 DNA reads as TGTGCCAGCAGTTACGATGTTTACGAGCAGTACTTC.

The rearrangement links TRBV11-1 to TRBJ2-7; 7 nucleotides match TRBD1. Trimming took 6 bases from V and 2 from J; bases not matched to a gene: 13. The CDR3 runs 16 residues. Germline CDR1 reads SGHAT; CDR2 reads FQDESV (reference sequence). The DNA for the CDR3 is TGTGCCAGCAGTCTACGGAAAACAGGGGTGGCCTACGAGCAGTACTTC. Translation gives CASSLRKTGVAYEQYF.

This clone was counted many times. The V gene is TRBV28, the J gene TRBJ2-6; unclear D gene. Trimming took off 4 bases at V and 0 bases at J, with 7 bases between the two ends. The CDR3 is made up of 15 amino acids. The germline gives CDR1 MDHEN, CDR2 SYDVKM. CDR3 sequence reads: CASSYEHSGANVLTF. The CDR3 nucleotides are TGTGCCAGCAGTTATGAGCACTCTGGGGCCAACGTCCTGACTTTC.

The rearrangement joins TRBV2 to TRBJ1-1; D gene uncertain. Germline assignment: CDR1 SNHLY and CDR2 FYNNEI. The ends were cut back, 8 bases at V and 6 bases at J, with 10 bases in the middle. CDR3 length: 11 residues. The CDR3 nucleotides are TGTGCCAGCGGGAGGATCCCTGAAGCTTTCTTT. As protein: CASGRIPEAFF.

This clone was seen more than once but under ten times. The gene calls are TRBV28 and TRBJ2-1; 9 bases are shared with TRBD1. V trimming: 3 bases; J trimming: 8 bases; junction bases outside the gene matches: 17. The CDR3 has 18 residues. Per germline, CDR1 MDHEN and CDR2 SYDVKM. In DNA form, the CDR3 reads TGTGCCAGCAGTTTCCTCGTAGATTTGGGACAGGGTCGTCATGAGCAGTTCTTC. It specifies CASSFLVDLGQGRHEQFF. The full variable domain, with the rest looked up from reference TRBV28 and TRBJ2-1, is DVKVTQSSRYLVKRTGEKVFLECVQDMDHENMFWYRQDPGLGLRLIYFSYDVKMKEKGDIPEGYSVSREKKERFSLILESASTNQTSMYLCASSFLVDLGQGRHEQFFGPGTRLTVL.

The chain uses TRBV7-2 and TRBJ2-7, with D tentatively TRBD2 (6 bases). V lost 7 bases and J 3 bases, leaving 16 bases between the germline ends. The CDR3 has 14 amino acids. The V gene's germline CDR1 is SGHTA and CDR2 FQGNSA. The CDR3 DNA reads TGTGCCAGCACCCTTCGAGCTAGCGTCTACGAGCAGTACTTC. As protein: CASTLRASVYEQYF.

Turning to this clone: A far larger clone is just one base off, so this is likely a read error. The chain recombines TRBV27 with TRBJ2-6; TRBD1 matches 7 bases. Germline CDR1 MNHEY, CDR2 SMNVEV (reference sequence). CDR3 length: 15 residues. Trimming cost V 5 bases and J 2 bases; bases outside gene matches: 3. The CDR3 region has the DNA TGTGCCAGCAGTCTCGACAGGGCTGGGGCCAACGTCCTGACTTTC. It specifies CASSLDRAGANVLTF.

The chain links TRBV5-8 to TRBJ2-3, with D possibly TRBD2 on 5 matching bases. Trimming took 0 bases from V and 6 from J, leaving 11 bases between them. Germline CDR1 SGHTS, CDR2 YDEGEE. The CDR3 spans 14 residues. The CDR3 loop reads CASSLEGVGDTQYF. The CDR3 DNA reads as TGTGCCAGCAGCTTGGAGGGAGTTGGGGATACGCAGTATTTT.

The chain has TRBV4-1 and TRBJ2-1, with 8 bases that match TRBD2. V was pared by 3 bases and J by 9 bases, with 10 bases of the junction left unmatched. The CDR3 sequence is 15 residues long. Per the germline V gene, CDR1 is MGHRA and CDR2 is YSYEKL. The CDR3 is CASSHVDGRASEQFF. CDR3 sequence (DNA): TGCGCCAGCAGCCATGTCGACGGGAGGGCCTCTGAGCAGTTCTTC.

The CDR3 bases are TGTGCCAGCTCACGTGGGGGGCCTCTAGAAGCCTACGAGCAGTACTTC. It translates to CASSRGGPLEAYEQYF. The chain recombines TRBV9 with TRBJ2-7; the D call may be TRBD1 or TRBD2 (6 bases each). The CDR3 consists of 16 residues. Per germline, CDR1 SGDLS and CDR2 YYNGEE. V lost 7 bases to trimming and J lost 2 bases, with 22 bases between them.

The chain employs TRBV28 and TRBJ2-7; D gene ambiguous. The CDR3 runs 12 residues. The germline V gene encodes CDR1 MDHEN and CDR2 SYDVKM. V was cut by 7 bases and J by 3 bases, with 10 bases left in between. CDR3 bases: TGTGCCAGCACCCAGACCAACTACGAGCAGTACTTC. Its protein product is CASTQTNYEQYF.

This clone was recorded a few times. J is TRBJ2-5 and V is TRBV27, with D possibly called TRBD1 or TRBD2 (5 bases each). Trimming took 5 bases from V and 7 from J, leaving 20 bases between them. The CDR3 runs to 15 residues. The germline gives CDR1 MNHEY, CDR2 SMNVEV (reference sequence). As DNA, the CDR3 is TGTGCCAGCAGTACTCGGGGACCTGGGACCGGGACCCAGTACTTC. Protein sequence: CASSTRGPGTGTQYF.

This clone showed up just a few times. The genes are TRBV29-1 and TRBJ2-2; D uncertain. The CDR3 is 13 amino acids. Deletions cut 1 base from V and 0 bases from J, with 3 bases between. Per the germline V gene, CDR1 is SQVTM and CDR2 is ANQGSEA. CDR3 region: CSVEGPNTGELFF. In nucleotides, the CDR3 is TGCAGCGTTGAAGGACCGAACACCGGGGAGCTGTTTTTT.

J is TRBJ2-7 and V is TRBV30; TRBD1 agrees at 7 bases. The CDR3 loop spans 13 amino acids. The junction had 11 bases not matched to a gene; V was cut back by 6 bases and J by 6 bases. Germline loops: CDR1 GTSNPN, CDR2 SVGIG (reference sequence). The CDR3 coding sequence is TGTGCCTGCACCGGGACAGAGGATTCCGAGCAGTACTTC. Translated: CACTGTEDSEQYF. Drawing the rest from reference TRBV30 and TRBJ2-7, the complete variable domain is SQTIHQWPATLVQPVGSPLSLECTVEGTSNPNLYWYRQAAGRGLQLLFYSVGIGQISSEVPQNLSASRPQDRQFILSSKKLLLSDSGFYLCACTGTEDSEQYFGPGTRLTVT.

V usage is TRBV11-2 and J usage is TRBJ2-1; no firm D call. CDR1 is SGHAT, CDR2 FQNNGV, per germline. V was shortened by 4 bases and J by 7 bases, with 8 bases between the two germline ends. The CDR3 runs to 12 residues. The CDR3 sequence is CASSSNGNEQFF. CDR3 sequence (DNA): TGTGCCAGCAGCTCAAACGGGAATGAGCAGTTCTTC.

The V and J genes are TRBV11-3 and TRBJ2-1; maybe TRBD2 (5 bases). The germline gives CDR1 SGHNT, CDR2 YENEEA. V gave up 6 bases and J gave up 2 bases, with 14 bases separating them. The CDR3 has 15 residues. The CDR3 loop is CASSPRGLPYNEQFF. CDR3 nucleotide sequence: TGTGCCAGCAGTCCCAGAGGGTTACCCTACAATGAGCAGTTCTTC. The variable domain in full, with the rest retrieved from reference TRBV11-3 and TRBJ2-1, is EAGVVQSPRYKIIEKKQPVAFWCNPISGHNTLYWYLQNLGQGPELLIRYENEEAVDDSQLPKDRFSAERLKGVDSTLKIQPAELGDSAVYLCASSPRGLPYNEQFFGPGTRLTVL.

This clone has just a few counts. V and J are TRBV5-6 and TRBJ2-1, with D possibly matching TRBD2 (6 bases). Per the germline V gene, CDR1 is SGHDT and CDR2 is YYEEEE. The CDR3 contains 15 residues. V gave up 2 bases and J gave up 3 bases, with 12 bases separating them. CDR3 DNA sequence: TGTGCCAGCAGCTTCAGACTAGTTAGCTACAATGAGCAGTTCTTC. Translation: CASSFRLVSYNEQFF.